This T cell receptor beta chain originates from a study of T cell changes during pregnancy in multiple sclerosis. TCRdb keeps only in-frame clones here, not all; method: immunoSEQ multiplex PCR. The sample carries 43,000 or so clones, around nine tenths recorded once. CDR1 and CDR2 (germline): MNHNS, SASEGT. V shed 0 bases and J shed 7 bases, with 19 bases lying between them. CDR3 length: 18 amino acids. The sample was peripheral blood, taken in the first trimester of pregnancy. The receptor was isolated from a female donor with multiple sclerosis, enrolled in a pregnancy study. V is TRBV6-1 and J is TRBJ1-6; weak D call: TRBD1 (5 bases). The CDR3 sequence is CASSEAQVWGTTNSPLHF. CDR3 nucleotides: TGTGCCAGCAGTGAAGCGCAGGTCTGGGGCACTACCAATTCACCCCTCCACTTT.